A single sample is the source of the 14 T cell receptor beta chains below, sequenced in a study of Ad26.COV2.S vaccination and SARS-CoV-2 variants. The sample's treatment: some 19 received Ad26.COV2.S at low or high dose, single or two shots; about five received placebo; per-sample allocation not given. Sampling happened 63 days after the first vaccine or placebo injection. Clones were read by immunoSEQ multiplex PCR, and TCRdb kept only the in-frame ones, dropping some. The sample records around 450,000 clones, 88% being singletons. The material sequenced was peripheral blood, taken in a trial of Ad26.COV2.S vaccine versus placebo. The receptors stem from a person aged 18 to 65 who received the Ad26.COV2.S COVID-19 vaccine or a placebo.

This clone is a singleton in its sample. J is TRBJ1-5 and V is TRBV19; unclear D gene. CDR1 and CDR2 from the germline V gene are LNHDA and SQIVND (reference sequence). The CDR3 contains 14 residues. The V end was cut by 7 bases, the J end by 5 bases, with 15 bases between. As DNA, the CDR3 is TGTGCCAGTAACCCTGTCCAAGGCGATCAGCCCCAGCATTTT. The encoded protein is CASNPVQGDQPQHF.

The V and J genes are TRBV10-3 and TRBJ2-3; a possible D gene is TRBD2 (6 bases). The ends were cut back, 7 bases at V and 4 bases at J, with 15 bases in the middle. This CDR3 comprises 14 residues. Germline assignment: CDR1 ENHRY and CDR2 SYGVKD. The CDR3 sequence: CAIKADGGSDTQYF. The CDR3 DNA is TGTGCCATCAAGGCCGATGGGGGGTCAGATACGCAGTATTTT.

V gene TRBV19 combines with J gene TRBJ1-2; no firm D call. The germline gives CDR1 LNHDA, CDR2 SQIVND (reference sequence). The CDR3 is made up of 14 amino acids. Trimming left V 2 bases short and J 4 bases short, with 11 bases between. The CDR3, as DNA: TGTGCCAGTAGTATAAGGCCCGAGACCTATGGCTACACCTTC. As protein: CASSIRPETYGYTF.

The chain recombines TRBV4-1 with TRBJ1-3; D is unclear. Germline V CDR1 and CDR2: MGHRA, YSYEKL. The CDR3 runs 14 residues. Trimming removed 3 bases at V and 4 bases at J, with 10 bases between. In nucleotides, the CDR3 is TGCGCCAGCAGCCATTCCACAACCGGAAACACCATATATTTT. It yields the protein CASSHSTTGNTIYF.

This chain links TRBV18 with TRBJ2-7; D gene unclear. The germline V gene encodes CDR1 KGHSH and CDR2 LQKENI. CDR3 size: 15 residues. V gave up 4 bases and J gave up 3 bases, with 16 bases separating them. The CDR3 reads CASSLQAYADYEQYF. The CDR3 coding sequence is TGTGCCAGCTCACTCCAAGCGTACGCCGACTACGAGCAGTACTTC.

This chain joins TRBV18 and TRBJ2-1, with D perhaps given as TRBD1 or TRBD2 (5 bases each). The CDR3 is 15 residues long. Trimming left V 2 bases short and J 7 bases short, with 15 bases between. Germline loops: CDR1 KGHSH, CDR2 LQKENI. In DNA, the CDR3 is TGTGCCAGCTCACCAAATCAGGGAGAGAGAAATGAGCAGTTCTTC. This codes for CASSPNQGERNEQFF.

The genes are TRBV7-2 and TRBJ2-7; 7 bases are shared with TRBD1. Germline lookup yields CDR1 SGHTA and CDR2 FQGNSA. This CDR3 spans 15 amino acids. With 1 base clipped from V and 3 bases from J, the junction kept 6 bases outside the gene matches. The CDR3 here is CASSLVSGQSYEQYF. In DNA form, the CDR3 reads TGTGCCAGCAGCTTAGTATCGGGACAGAGCTACGAGCAGTACTTC.

The chain recombines TRBV2 with TRBJ1-1; D gene unclear. The CDR3 covers 13 residues. Germline lookup yields CDR1 SNHLY and CDR2 FYNNEI. V was clipped by 6 bases and J by 8 bases, with 16 bases between them. The CDR3 sequence is CASRDEGVVEAFF. The DNA for the CDR3 is TGTGCCAGCAGGGATGAAGGAGTCGTGGAAGCTTTCTTT.

The chain is built from TRBV3-1 (or the pseudogene TRBV3-2) and TRBJ2-5, with 8 nucleotides matching TRBD1. Germline CDR1 and CDR2: LGHDT and YNNKEL (reference sequence). V shed 5 bases, J shed 9 bases, and the junction held 14 bases outside the gene matches. The CDR3 is made up of 15 amino acids. The CDR3 is CASSYIPGQAVAQYF. DNA for the CDR3: TGTGCCAGCAGCTACATACCGGGACAGGCGGTGGCCCAGTACTTC.

J is TRBJ1-6 and V is TRBV7-3, with D uncertain. Germline loops: CDR1 SGHTA, CDR2 FQGTGA. The CDR3 loop spans 13 amino acids. V lost 3 bases to trimming and J lost 5 bases, with 5 bases between them. The CDR3 spells CASSFSNNSPLHF. The CDR3 DNA sequence: TGTGCCAGCAGCTTTTCCAATAATTCACCCCTCCACTTT.

The rearrangement joins TRBV4-3 to TRBJ2-1; D unclear. CDR1 and CDR2 from the germline V gene are LGHNA and YSLEER. This CDR3 region has 15 residues. Trimming pared 0 bases from V and 10 bases from J, leaving 16 bases between. The CDR3: CASSQDSTVGGEQFF. The CDR3 DNA is TGCGCCAGCAGCCAAGATAGTACAGTCGGTGGGGAGCAGTTCTTC.

The DNA for the CDR3 is TGTGCCAGCAGTGAAGCTCTCACAGCCTACAATCAGCCCCAGCATTTT. Translating it yields CASSEALTAYNQPQHF. The V call is TRBV2, the J call TRBJ1-5; D unresolved. In germline, CDR1 is SNHLY, CDR2 FYNNEI. This CDR3 region has 16 residues. V lost 0 bases to trimming and J lost 3 bases, with 12 bases between them. Full variable domain (missing parts from reference TRBV2 and TRBJ1-5): EPEVTQTPSHQVTQMGQEVILRCVPISNHLYFYWYRQILGQKVEFLVSFYNNEISEKSEIFDDQFSVERPDGSNFTLKIRSTKLEDSAMYFCASSEALTAYNQPQHFGDGTRLSIL.

The chain employs TRBV6-2 or TRBV6-3 and TRBJ2-7, with D perhaps TRBD1 or TRBD2 (5 bases each). The CDR3 has 14 residues. Germline loops: CDR1 MNHEY, CDR2 SVGEGT. V lost 4 bases to trimming and J lost 2 bases, with 12 bases between them. CDR3 bases: TGTGCCAGCAGTTTAGGGACGGGACCCTACGAGCAGTACTTC. This codes for CASSLGTGPYEQYF.

A single count supports this clone. V usage is TRBV30 and J usage is TRBJ1-2; no definite D call. In germline, CDR1 is GTSNPN, CDR2 SVGIG (reference sequence). This CDR3 spans 13 amino acids. Deletions cut 3 bases from V and 2 bases from J, with 10 bases between. The CDR3, as DNA: TGTGCCTGGAGCGACGAACGGAACTATGGCTACACCTTC. Translating it yields CAWSDERNYGYTF.